A selection of T cell receptor beta chains follows, all from one sample in a study of beta chain features in type 1 diabetes. TCRdb's copy holds only in-frame clones and misses some; the assay was immunoSEQ multiplex PCR. Found here are nearly 700,000 clones, about an eighth of them singletons; the top ten hold roughly 0.022%. Sequences were obtained from naive CD4+ T cells from blood. The receptors come from a man in his late teens or twenties with type 1 diabetes. The CDR3 runs from the conserved cysteine through the conserved F or W. The D gene is left open where the match is weak. Clone size, where shown, is once, few, many, or a class for clones that have expanded.

v_call	d_call	clone_size	j_call	cdr3_aa	cdr3_nt
TRBV28	TRBD1	few	TRBJ2-7	CASSLTGTANSYEQYF	TGTGCCAGCAGTTTAACCGGGACAGCTAACTCCTACGAGCAGTACTTC
TRBV5-1	TRBD2	NA	TRBJ2-3	CASSWAGADTQYF	TGCGCCAGCAGCTGGGCGGGGGCAGATACGCAGTATTTT
TRBV25-1	TRBD2	NA	TRBJ2-5	CASGVAGETQYF	TGTGCCAGCGGGGTAGCGGGAGAGACCCAGTACTTC
TRBV9	NA	NA	TRBJ2-3	CASSVAVDTQYF	TGTGCCAGCAGCGTAGCTGTAGATACGCAGTATTTT
TRBV4-1	NA	NA	TRBJ1-6	CASSQDPGSPLHF	TGCGCCAGCAGCCAAGATCCGGGTTCACCCCTCCACTTT
TRBV7-2	TRBD1	NA	TRBJ1-2	CASSAKTGNYGYTF	TGTGCCAGCAGCGCAAAGACAGGGAACTATGGCTACACCTTC
TRBV6-1	NA	NA	TRBJ1-5	CASTLGAGPNQPQHF	TGTGCCAGTACCTTAGGGGCAGGGCCCAATCAGCCCCAGCATTTT
TRBV30	NA	NA	TRBJ1-1	CAWNGLIGPTEAFF	TGTGCCTGGAATGGGCTTATTGGGCCCACTGAAGCTTTCTTT
TRBV13	NA	few	TRBJ1-1	CASSPIANTEAFF	TGTGCCAGCAGCCCGATCGCGAACACTGAAGCTTTCTTT
TRBV30	TRBD1	NA	TRBJ1-2	CAWSGGQGHGYTF	TGTGCCTGGAGTGGGGGACAGGGTCATGGCTACACCTTC
TRBV7-6	TRBD1	few	TRBJ2-3	CASSLSTGEADTQYF	TGTGCCAGCAGCTTATCGACAGGGGAGGCAGATACGCAGTATTTT
TRBV7-6	TRBD1	NA	TRBJ1-1	CASSPDRDTEAFF	TGTGCCAGCAGCCCGGACAGGGATACTGAAGCTTTCTTT
TRBV20-1	NA	NA	TRBJ2-2	CSAKTAGELFF	TGCAGTGCCAAGACCGCCGGGGAGCTGTTTTTT
TRBV7-2	TRBD1	NA	TRBJ1-3	CASSFASTGGSFGNTIYF	TGTGCCAGCAGCTTCGCTTCGACAGGGGGCAGTTTTGGAAACACCATATATTTT
TRBV29-1	NA	few	TRBJ1-5	CSVEYWEGEGSQPQHF	TGCAGCGTTGAATATTGGGAAGGGGAAGGGTCTCAGCCCCAGCATTTT
TRBV10-3	NA	few	TRBJ2-6	CAITRVTALSGANVLTF	TGTGCCATCACTAGGGTAACGGCGCTCTCTGGGGCCAACGTCCTGACTTTC
TRBV28	NA	few	TRBJ2-1	CASSSMGRGTYNEQFF	TGTGCCAGCAGTTCCATGGGCAGGGGAACCTACAATGAGCAGTTCTTC
TRBV2	TRBD1	NA	TRBJ1-5	CASSVQGVNQPQHF	TGTGCCAGCAGTGTGCAGGGGGTCAATCAGCCCCAGCATTTT
TRBV28	TRBD1	NA	TRBJ1-5	CASSPRSDRGEVEDQPQHF	TGTGCCAGCAGTCCGCGGTCGGACAGGGGAGAGGTGGAGGATCAGCCCCAGCATTTT
TRBV7-6	TRBD2	few	TRBJ2-4	CASSLELAGGLAKNIQYF	TGTGCCAGCAGCTTAGAGCTAGCGGGGGGATTAGCCAAAAACATTCAGTACTTC
TRBV5-6	NA	NA	TRBJ2-7	CASSLASYEQYF	TGTGCCAGCAGCTTGGCCTCTTACGAGCAGTACTTC
TRBV30	NA	NA	TRBJ2-1	CAWTRAKLSLSGEQFF	TGTGCCTGGACGAGAGCTAAGCTTTCCCTTTCGGGTGAGCAGTTCTTC
TRBV7-9	TRBD2	NA	TRBJ2-5	CASSYTSGGSGTQYF	TGTGCCAGCAGCTACACTAGCGGGGGTTCTGGGACCCAGTACTTC
TRBV2	NA	few	TRBJ2-5	CASSRETQYF	TGTGCCAGCAGTCGGGAGACCCAGTACTTC
TRBV2	NA	NA	TRBJ1-1	CASSEAEAFF	TGTGCCAGCAGTGAAGCTGAAGCTTTCTTT
TRBV21-1	NA	NA	TRBJ1-2	CASSKGQTISGYTF	TGTGCCAGCAGCAAAGGACAGACCATAAGCGGCTACACCTTC
TRBV10-3	TRBD1	few	TRBJ1-2	CAISDLGTGANYGYTF	TGTGCCATCAGTGACTTGGGGACAGGCGCTAACTATGGCTACACCTTC
TRBV20-1	NA	few	TRBJ1-2	CSARPPGGYTF	TGCAGTGCTAGACCACCGGGTGGCTACACCTTC
TRBV14	NA	NA	TRBJ1-5	CASSPGPALPQHF	TGTGCCAGCAGTCCTGGGCCAGCCCTGCCCCAGCATTTT